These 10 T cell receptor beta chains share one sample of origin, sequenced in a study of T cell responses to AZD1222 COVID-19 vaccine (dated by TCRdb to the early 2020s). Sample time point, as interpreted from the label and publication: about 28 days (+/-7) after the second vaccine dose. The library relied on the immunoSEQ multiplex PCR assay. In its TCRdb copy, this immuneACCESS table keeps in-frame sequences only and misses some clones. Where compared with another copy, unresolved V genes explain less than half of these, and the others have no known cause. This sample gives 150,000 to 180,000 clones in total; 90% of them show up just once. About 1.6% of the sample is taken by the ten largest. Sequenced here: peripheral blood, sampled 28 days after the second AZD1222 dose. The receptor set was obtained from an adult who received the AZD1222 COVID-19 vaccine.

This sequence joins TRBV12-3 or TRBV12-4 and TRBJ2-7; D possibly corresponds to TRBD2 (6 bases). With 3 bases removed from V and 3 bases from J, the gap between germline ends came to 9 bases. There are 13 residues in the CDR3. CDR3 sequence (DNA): TGTGCCAGCAGTTTCGGGGGTAACTACGAGCAGTACTTC. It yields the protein CASSFGGNYEQYF.

The DNA for the CDR3 is TGTGCCAGCAGAGGGGACAGGGGATCTGAAGCTTTCTTT. It codes for CASRGDRGSEAFF. This sequence joins TRBV28 and TRBJ1-1; 10 positions agree with TRBD1. The junction had 4 bases not matched to a gene; V was cut back by 6 bases and J by 6 bases. This CDR3 contains 13 residues. Germline assignment: CDR1 MDHEN and CDR2 SYDVKM. Complete variable domain (other parts from reference TRBV28 and TRBJ1-1): DVKVTQSSRYLVKRTGEKVFLECVQDMDHENMFWYRQDPGLGLRLIYFSYDVKMKEKGDIPEGYSVSREKKERFSLILESASTNQTSMYLCASRGDRGSEAFFGQGTRLTVV.

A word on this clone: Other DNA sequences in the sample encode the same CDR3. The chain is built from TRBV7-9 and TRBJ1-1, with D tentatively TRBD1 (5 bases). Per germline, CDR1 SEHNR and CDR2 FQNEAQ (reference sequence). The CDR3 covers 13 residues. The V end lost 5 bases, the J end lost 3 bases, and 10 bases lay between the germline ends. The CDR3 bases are TGTGCCAGCAGCCCACAAGGGGACACTGAAGCTTTCTTT. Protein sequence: CASSPQGDTEAFF.

In nucleotides, the CDR3 is TGTGCCAGCAGCCAAGAGGGACTAGGTTTAGAGACCCAGTACTTC. Translation gives CASSQEGLGLETQYF. V gene TRBV3-1 (or the pseudogene TRBV3-2) combines with J gene TRBJ2-5; 8 bases align to TRBD2. V shed 0 bases, J shed 4 bases, and the junction held 4 bases outside the gene matches. The CDR3 consists of 15 residues. Per germline, CDR1 LGHDT and CDR2 YNNKEL (reference sequence).

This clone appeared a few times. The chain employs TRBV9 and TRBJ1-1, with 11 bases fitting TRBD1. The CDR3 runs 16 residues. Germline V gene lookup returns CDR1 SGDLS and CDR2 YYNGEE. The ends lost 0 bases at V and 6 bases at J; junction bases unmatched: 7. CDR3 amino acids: CASSVAGRGQGAEAFF. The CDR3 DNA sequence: TGTGCCAGCAGCGTAGCGGGGCGGGGACAGGGGGCTGAAGCTTTCTTT.

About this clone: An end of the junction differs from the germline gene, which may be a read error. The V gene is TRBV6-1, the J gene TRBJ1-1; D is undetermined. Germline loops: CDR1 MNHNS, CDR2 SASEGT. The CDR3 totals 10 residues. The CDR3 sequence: CAGRKIGAFF. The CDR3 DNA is TGTGCCGGCAGAAAAATCGGAGCTTTCTTT.

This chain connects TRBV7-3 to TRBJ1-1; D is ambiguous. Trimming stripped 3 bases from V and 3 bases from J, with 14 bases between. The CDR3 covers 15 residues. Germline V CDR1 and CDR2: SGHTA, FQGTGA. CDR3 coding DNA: TGTGCCAGCAGCTTGGGAGGGTCGAGGGACACTGAAGCTTTCTTT. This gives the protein CASSLGGSRDTEAFF. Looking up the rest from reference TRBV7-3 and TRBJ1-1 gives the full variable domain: GAGVSQTPSNKVTEKGKYVELRCDPISGHTALYWYRQSLGQGPEFLIYFQGTGAADDSGLPNDRFFAVRPEGSVSTLKIQRTERGDSAVYLCASSLGGSRDTEAFFGQGTRLTVV.

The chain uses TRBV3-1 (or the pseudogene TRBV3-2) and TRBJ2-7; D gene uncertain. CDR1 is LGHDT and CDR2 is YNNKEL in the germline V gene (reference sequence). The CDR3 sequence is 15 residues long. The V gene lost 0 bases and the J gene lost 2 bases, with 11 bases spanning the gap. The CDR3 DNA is TGTGCCAGCAGCCAAGATCGGGCGGTAGCCTACGAGCAGTACTTC. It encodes CASSQDRAVAYEQYF.

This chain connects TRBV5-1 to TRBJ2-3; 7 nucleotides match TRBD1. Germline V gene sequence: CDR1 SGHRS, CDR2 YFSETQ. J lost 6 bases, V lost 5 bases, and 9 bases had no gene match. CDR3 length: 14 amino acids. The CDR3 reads CASRETGRPDTQYF. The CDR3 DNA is TGCGCCAGCAGGGAGACAGGGCGCCCGGATACGCAGTATTTT.

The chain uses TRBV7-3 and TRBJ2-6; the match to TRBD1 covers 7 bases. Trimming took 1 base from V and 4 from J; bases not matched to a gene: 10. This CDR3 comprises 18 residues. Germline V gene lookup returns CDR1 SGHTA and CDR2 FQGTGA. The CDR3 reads CASSLIGGRSSGANVLTF. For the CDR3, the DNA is TGTGCCAGCAGCTTAATAGGGGGCCGCTCTTCGGGGGCCAACGTCCTGACTTTC.